What follows are 8 T cell receptor beta chains derived from one specimen sequenced in a study of shared clonotypes between healthy human individuals. The table came from immunoSEQ multiplex PCR; TCRdb's copy has only in-frame clones and leaves some out. The data show 2.5 million or so clones, about 92% seen once. Sequencing was performed on naive CD4+ T cells sorted from blood. Noted subset: CD45RA+ positively selected. These receptors were taken from a man aged 18 to 29 in good health.

The genes are TRBV27 and TRBJ1-6, with D unclear. The CDR3 runs to 16 residues. V was trimmed by 3 bases and J by 0 bases, leaving 9 bases between them. Germline V lookup: CDR1 MNHEY, CDR2 SMNVEV (reference sequence). CDR3: CASSFGPSSYNSPLHF. CDR3 DNA sequence: TGTGCCAGCAGTTTCGGGCCGAGCTCCTATAATTCACCCCTCCACTTT.

The V call is TRBV6-6, the J call TRBJ1-2; no firm D call. Per germline, CDR1 MNHNY and CDR2 SVGAGI (reference sequence). The CDR3 is 12 amino acids. The V gene lost 10 bases and the J gene lost 1 base, with 10 bases spanning the gap. The CDR3 reads CATITDNYGYTF. In DNA, the CDR3 is TGTGCCACCATAACTGATAACTATGGCTACACCTTC.

In nucleotides, the CDR3 is TGTGCCACCAGCAGAGTTGTGTTCGATAGAGGATCCGAGCAGTACTTC. Translating gives CATSRVVFDRGSEQYF. The V and J genes are TRBV15 and TRBJ2-7; D unresolved. This CDR3 has 16 residues. Germline loops: CDR1 LNHNV, CDR2 YYDKDF (reference sequence). Trimming left V 1 base short and J 6 bases short, with 19 bases between.

The chain is built from TRBV29-1 and TRBJ1-2; D gene ambiguous. The length of the CDR3 is 12 residues. The V gene lost 2 bases and the J gene lost 8 bases, with 12 bases spanning the gap. Germline V gives CDR1 SQVTM, CDR2 ANQGSEA. CDR3 DNA: TGCAGCGTTGAACAGGCAATGGAGGGCTACACCTTC. Protein product: CSVEQAMEGYTF.

The genes are TRBV6-5 and TRBJ2-2; D might be TRBD1 (6 bases). V dropped 6 bases and J dropped 3 bases, with 14 bases sitting between them. Germline V gene lookup returns CDR1 MNHEY and CDR2 SVGAGI. The CDR3 is made up of 15 amino acids. CDR3 bases: TGTGCCAGCAGGAGACAGGAACTGGACACCGGGGAGCTGTTTTTT. Translated: CASRRQELDTGELFF.

The chain employs TRBV18 and TRBJ2-7; D might be TRBD1 (6 bases). The V and J ends lost 2 bases and 1 base respectively, with 15 bases between them. Germline CDR1 and CDR2: KGHSH and LQKENI. This CDR3 region has 16 residues. In DNA, the CDR3 is TGTGCCAGCTCACCATTAGAACAGGGACCGTCCTACGAGCAGTACTTC. It specifies CASSPLEQGPSYEQYF.

V is TRBV4-1 and J is TRBJ2-6; 7 nucleotides agree with TRBD2. V lost 4 bases to trimming and J lost 1 base; unmatched junction nucleotides: 13. There are 19 residues in the CDR3. Germline-derived CDR1 and CDR2 are MGHRA and YSYEKL. As DNA, the CDR3 is TGCGCCAGCAGCCCCGGCGGGGGTGGGATGGGGTCTGGGGCCAACGTCCTGACTTTC. Residues: CASSPGGGGMGSGANVLTF.

The chain links TRBV6-1 to TRBJ1-4; D gene unclear. Germline V gives CDR1 MNHNS, CDR2 SASEGT. The V end was cut by 0 bases, the J end by 8 bases, with 10 bases between. This CDR3 contains 14 residues. CDR3 sequence (DNA): TGTGCCAGCAGTGAAGCGTGGAGCGACGAAAAACTGTTTTTT. This gives the protein CASSEAWSDEKLFF.